Sequencing of this T cell receptor (beta chain) was carried out in a study of T cell responses to AZD1222 COVID-19 vaccine. Study-wide context: Pooled in the analysis were second doses at about 4 or about 12 weeks.

Study-wide results and caveats: Spike-specific TCR breadth and depth rose after two AZD1222 doses. Vaccine-associated CD4 TCRs ranged over spike, dominating at 160-218 and 743-854.

Here immunoSEQ multiplex PCR was the method, and the copy in TCRdb shows in-frame clones only, minus some. The repertoire has 85,000 to 130,000 clones, about 88% of them found once; the top ten carry approximately 15%. Note on this clone: Antigen: not known.

The CDR3 totals 15 residues. Trimming removed 3 bases from V and 7 bases from J, with 15 bases in between. CDR1 and CDR2 from the germline V gene are WSHSY and SAAADI. The sample in question was peripheral blood, obtained on day 0 of AZD1222 vaccination. The clonotype originates from an adult in good health. The rearrangement joins TRBV10-2 to TRBJ2-2, with D possibly being TRBD2 (6 bases). The CDR3: CASSERTRGDGELFF. In DNA form, the CDR3 reads TGCGCCAGCAGTGAAAGGACGCGGGGAGACGGGGAGCTGTTTTTT.